The T cell receptor beta chain described here comes from a study of T-cell memory formation after mild COVID-19 (dated by TCRdb to the early 2020s). Study-level background: TCR sequence clusters from the two donors were largely donor specific. Two young, previously healthy adult volunteers made up the cohort, one male and one female. In two donors, T-cell clones that expanded and contracted after mild COVID-19 were tracked by sequencing TCRalpha and TCRbeta repertoires over time. Beyond this particular receptor, the publication reports: Contracting CD4+ clones turned up mainly in the CM and EM memory subsets, whereas EMRA was where CD8+ clones were enriched. From day 15 to 85, contracting clones showed balanced CD4/CD8 phenotypes, whereas a second wave of clones that expanded from day 15 to 37 leaned towards CD4+. Only a couple of mild cases were covered by the study, and larger cohorts that include severe cases with pre-infection samples were considered necessary. SARS-CoV-2 specificity was not confirmed for the second-wave clones peaking on day 37. Some responding clones were found in pre-infection memory, which suggests that pre-existing cross-reactive memory T cells took part in the SARS-CoV-2 response.

In regard to this clonotype: The antigen it recognizes is unknown. Per-base quality was not reported, and no clone a single base away is much larger than it.

TCRdb records Illumina NovaSeq 6000 as the sequencer. Using 5'RACE with constant-segment primers, TCRalpha and TCRbeta cDNA libraries were constructed, with sample barcodes and unique molecular identifiers added in the process. RNA was extracted from every sample with Trizol reagent. Libraries were amplified in two PCR steps, with a second sample barcode and Illumina TruSeq adapters added in the second step. The libraries were sequenced on an Illumina NovaSeq using 2 x 150 bp paired-end reads. As for the original processing: Reads were demultiplexed and collapsed into UMI-guided consensus sequences with migec v1.2.7. Using mixcr v2.1.11, UMI consensuses were aligned to TRA and TRB V and J templates and then assembled into clonotypes. Clonotypes were classified as expanded or contracted when called significant by both edgeR and NoisET, with noise models trained on biological replicates. For edgeR calls, the cutoffs were a false discovery rate-adjusted p below 0.01 and a log2 fold-change threshold of 1. As an exploratory analysis of dynamics, PCA with hierarchical clustering was applied to max-normalized trajectories of the 1000 most abundant clonotypes. Each responding clone was given a CD4 or CD8 phenotype based on the CD4+ and CD8+ repertoires, which had been sequenced separately. TCRdb itself trimmed the public reads at Q25 with fastp, ran MiXCR and retained productive beta chains. Records with the same CDR3 protein are collapsed into one entry carrying the most frequent genes and DNA. TCRdb assigned the V and J calls; the authors' analysis was not used. In this sample the table shows 300,000 to 400,000 distinct CDR3 sequences, around 21% of which occur a single time. The biggest ten clones account for around 12% of the sample.

V loses 3 bases at its end and J loses 4 bases; junction bases beyond the gene matches: 2. The CDR3, cysteine through phenylalanine, is 14 amino acids long. CDR3 DNA is the only sequence kept; it has 42 bases, read in frame from the first base. CDR1 and CDR2 are read off the germline V gene as SGHRS and YFSETQ. Ficoll-Paque density gradient centrifugation was used to isolate PBMCs. The sequencing input was PBMCs or a T cell subset sorted from them (not recorded which). This chain joins TRBV5-1 to TRBJ2-3; TRBD2 matches 10 bases in the middle. The sequence was collected from an adult woman who had mild COVID-19 (a few samples of this study predate the infection). The sample titles of this study are shuffled in the database, so cell type and time point are left out; the donor was told from shared clones. The CDR3 region reads CASSYGLAADTQYF. Here is the DNA: TGCGCCAGCAGCTACGGACTAGCGGCAGATACGCAGTATTTT. With the rest looked up from the reference TRBV5-1 and TRBJ2-3 genes rather than sequenced, the full variable domain is KAGVTQTPRYLIKTRGQQVTLSCSPISGHRSVSWYQQTPGQGLQFLFEYFSETQRNKGNFPGRFSGRQFSNSRSEMNVSTLELGDSALYLCASSYGLAADTQYFGPGTRLTVL.